This T cell receptor (beta chain) is drawn from a study of early T cells in non-severe SARS-CoV-2 infection. Study information: Unsorted whole-blood RNA was sequenced in bulk, leaving chains unpaired. Regarding the study as a whole: Reliance on VDJdb matching favored anti-spike CD8 responses; private and CD4 specificities were missed.

Unique molecular identifier tags were affixed to discrete cDNA molecules. TCRdb reprocessed the 5' RACE reads via MiXCR and lists one record per CDR3 protein. Found here are tens of thousands of distinct CDR3 sequences, about an eighth of them singletons; the top ten hold roughly 6.4%. This CDR3 has 14 amino acids. Germline CDR1 and CDR2: SGHTA and FQGNSA. With 5 bases removed from V and 0 bases from J, the gap between germline ends came to 8 bases. Comments on this clonotype: What it recognizes is unknown.

The origin of this receptor is an adult who was a healthcare worker with PCR-confirmed SARS-CoV-2 infection or an uninfected control (not recorded which). Sequenced material: whole blood. This sequence joins TRBV7-2 and TRBJ1-3; D gene unclear. CDR3 in DNA: TGTGCCAGCAGCAAGGGTATCTCTGGAAACACCATATATTTT. Amino acid sequence: CASSKGISGNTIYF.